Below, 11 T cell receptor beta chains from the same sample are listed, as sequenced in a study of blood T cell repertoires in COVID-19. The repertoire was sequenced with immunoSEQ multiplex PCR; TCRdb's copy has only in-frame clones and lacks some. Here the sample spans under 150,000 clones, roughly four fifths being singletons. Sequenced sample: peripheral blood. The receptors stem from a man aged 35-49 years with active or convalescent COVID-19.

The rearrangement links TRBV4-3 to TRBJ2-5, with 13 bases lining up with TRBD2. Germline V gene lookup returns CDR1 LGHNA and CDR2 YSLEER. This CDR3 spans 16 amino acids. The V and J ends lost 1 base and 2 bases, in that order; junction bases with no gene match: 1. CDR3: CASSQGGLAGQETQYF. CDR3 DNA: TGCGCCAGCAGCCAAGGGGGACTAGCGGGGCAAGAGACCCAGTACTTC.

The chain has TRBV6-2 or TRBV6-3 and TRBJ1-4; D may be TRBD1 (6 bases). Deletions cut 2 bases from V and 5 bases from J, with 9 bases between. Germline lookup yields CDR1 MNHEY and CDR2 SVGEGT. The CDR3 sequence is 14 residues long. The DNA of the CDR3 is TGTGCCAGCAGTTACGTAGGACAGAATGAAAAACTGTTTTTT. Protein: CASSYVGQNEKLFF.

This clone came up many times. The chain is built from TRBV6-1 and TRBJ2-7, with 7 bases lining up with TRBD2. The J segment lost 0 bases and the V segment lost 2 bases, leaving 4 bases of the junction unmatched. Germline CDR1 reads MNHNS; CDR2 reads SASEGT. This CDR3 has 15 amino acids. In DNA, the CDR3 is TGTGCCAGCAGTGAATGGGGGGGTTCCTCCTACGAGCAGTACTTC. It is translated as CASSEWGGSSYEQYF.

The chain is built from TRBV12-3 or TRBV12-4 and TRBJ1-2; 9 bases fit TRBD1. V dropped 5 bases and J dropped 5; count of bases not matched to a gene: 3. This CDR3 has 13 amino acids. The CDR3 protein is CASSATGGYGYTF. The CDR3 DNA reads as TGTGCCAGCAGTGCGACAGGGGGATATGGCTACACCTTC.

J is TRBJ1-2 and V is TRBV5-4; TRBD1 matches 7 bases. V shed 4 bases, J shed 2 bases, and the junction held 5 bases outside the gene matches. The CDR3 contains 14 residues. The V gene's germline CDR1 is SGHNT and CDR2 YYREEE (reference sequence). CDR3 sequence (DNA): TGTGCCAGCAGCGCGGGACAGCTAAACTATGGCTACACCTTC. Translation: CASSAGQLNYGYTF.

The J gene is TRBJ2-7, the V gene TRBV18; tentatively, D is TRBD1 (6 bases). Germline CDR1 KGHSH, CDR2 LQKENI. CDR3 size: 14 residues. Trimming pared 5 bases from V and 2 bases from J, leaving 13 bases between. The DNA for the CDR3 is TGTGCCAGCTCAAAGGGGGACACCACCTACGAGCAGTACTTC. Protein sequence: CASSKGDTTYEQYF.

This clone appeared once. The chain employs TRBV5-5 and TRBJ2-2; TRBD1 matches 7 bases. The germline V gene encodes CDR1 SGHKS and CDR2 YYEKEE (reference sequence). The CDR3 totals 15 residues. Trimming at V came to 9 bases and at J to 2 bases, leaving 10 bases not matched to a gene. Written as DNA, the CDR3 is TGTGCCACCCATCGGGACAGACTAAACACCGGGGAGCTGTTTTTT. Translation gives CATHRDRLNTGELFF.

This clone occurred a few times. This rearrangement joins TRBV3-1 (or the pseudogene TRBV3-2) to TRBJ2-3; tentative D call: TRBD2 (5 bases). Per the germline V gene, CDR1 is LGHDT and CDR2 is YNNKEL (reference sequence). CDR3 length: 13 amino acids. The V end lost 0 bases, the J end lost 10 bases, and 11 bases lay between the germline ends. CDR3 sequence: CASSQDRPAAQYF. As DNA, the CDR3 is TGTGCCAGCAGCCAAGATCGGCCAGCGGCGCAGTATTTT.

This chain connects TRBV10-3 to TRBJ2-1; no clear D gene. The V end was cut by 0 bases, the J end by 8 bases, with 8 bases between. CDR1 and CDR2 from the germline V gene are ENHRY and SYGVKD. This CDR3 spans 13 amino acids. As DNA, the CDR3 is TGTGCCATCAGTGAGTCGTTTCCCGATGAGCAGTTCTTC. Protein product: CAISESFPDEQFF.

This clone occurred a few times. The chain carries TRBV27 and TRBJ1-5; TRBD1 is a possible D gene (6 bases). V lost 11 bases to trimming and J lost 4 bases, with 21 bases between them. The CDR3 is 15 residues long. CDR1 and CDR2 (germline): MNHEY, SMNVEV (reference sequence). The CDR3 DNA sequence: TGTGCCGGCCCCTCTCCCGGGACACATAATCAGCCCCAGCATTTT. Protein sequence: CAGPSPGTHNQPQHF.

V gene TRBV5-1 combines with J gene TRBJ2-7, with 9 bases matching TRBD2. The ends lost 5 bases at V and 4 bases at J; junction bases unmatched: 10. The V gene's germline CDR1 is SGHRS and CDR2 YFSETQ. The length of the CDR3 is 15 residues. CDR3 coding DNA: TGCGCCAGCAGGCCCGGGGGAGCGGGGGGTTACGAGCAGTACTTC. This encodes CASRPGGAGGYEQYF.